This TCR beta chain was profiled in a study of cytomegalovirus exposure and HLA in healthy donors. The PCR made use of 60 Vbeta and 13 Jbeta primers. Only in-frame clones appear in the TCRdb table, and some are missing; sequencing was by immunoSEQ multiplex PCR. The sample shows about 160,000 clones, around 74% of them seen only once. The CDR3 extends over 15 amino acids. J gave up 7 bases and V 0 bases, and 7 bases lay outside the gene matches. Germline assignment: CDR1 GTSNPN and CDR2 SVGIG (reference sequence). Regarding the study as a whole: In a later analysis, parvovirus B19, influenza, CMV and Epstein-Barr virus appeared linked to several top co-occurrence clusters. V- and J-gene trimming in TCR beta was tied to a missense DCLRE1C variant by an analysis performed later.

The sample holds one count of this clone. Its antigen remains unidentified. The receptor was derived from a woman aged 25-40 years in good health and CMV-seronegative. The V gene is TRBV30, the J gene TRBJ1-4, with TRBD1 matching over 8 bases. Input material: PBMCs. The CDR3 nucleotides read TGTGCCTGGAGTGTACGGCCAGGGGGCATTGAAAAACTGTTTTTT. Residues: CAWSVRPGGIEKLFF. The full variable domain, in which reference TRBV30 and TRBJ1-4 provide the parts outside the CDR3, is SQTIHQWPATLVQPVGSPLSLECTVEGTSNPNLYWYRQAAGRGLQLLFYSVGIGQISSEVPQNLSASRPQDRQFILSSKKLLLSDSGFYLCAWSVRPGGIEKLFFGSGTQLSVL.